This paragraph reports one T cell receptor (beta chain). Libraries were prepared by immunoSEQ multiplex PCR; TCRdb keeps only in-frame clonotypes and omits some of them. The profile shows fewer than 850,000 clones, less than 95% of them singletons. The sample is drawn from a study of shared clonotypes between healthy human individuals. Trimming took 3 bases from V and 1 from J, leaving 9 bases between them. CDR1 is MDHEN, CDR2 SYDVKM, per germline. The length of the CDR3 is 14 residues. This chain connects TRBV28 to TRBJ1-1; D gene ambiguous. This clonotype was obtained from a man between 18 and 35 years old in good health. Some clones in this sample may be carry-over from other donors' samples. Source material: memory CD8+ T cells from PBMCs. Subset specified: CD45RO+ cells pooled with CCR7-negative TemRA cells. CDR3 sequence: CASSFGSGNTEAFF. In nucleotides, the CDR3 is TGTGCCAGCAGTTTTGGGTCTGGGAACACTGAAGCTTTCTTT.